A single sample is the source of the 11 T cell receptor beta chains below, sequenced in a study of blood T cell repertoires in COVID-19. Libraries were prepared by immunoSEQ multiplex PCR; TCRdb keeps only in-frame clonotypes and omits some of them. The data show 200,000 to 250,000 clones, 70% to 85% seen once. Sequences were obtained from PBMCs or T cells enriched from blood (not recorded which). These receptors were obtained from a man aged 35-49 years who had recovered from COVID-19.

Only one count was recorded for this clone. Other DNA sequences within the sample encode an identical CDR3. The chain combines TRBV30 with TRBJ2-7; 7 bases align to TRBD1. Germline V gives CDR1 GTSNPN, CDR2 SVGIG (reference sequence). This CDR3 contains 11 residues. V shed 1 base and J 7 bases; nucleotides not matched to a gene: 1. The CDR3 protein is CAWSGRGEQYF. For the CDR3, the DNA is TGTGCCTGGAGTGGCAGGGGGGAGCAGTACTTC.

This chain uses TRBV6-5 with TRBJ1-5; 7 nucleotides align to TRBD1. Per the germline V gene, CDR1 is MNHEY and CDR2 is SVGAGI. V shed 4 bases and J 8 bases; nucleotides not matched to a gene: 14. The CDR3 has 16 residues. CDR3 in DNA: TGTGCCAGCAGTTTCGGCAGGGGGTCCTCTGGGGAGCCCCAGCATTTT. This gives the protein CASSFGRGSSGEPQHF.

This sequence joins TRBV3-1 (or the pseudogene TRBV3-2) and TRBJ2-7; possible D gene TRBD2, 5 bases. Per germline, CDR1 LGHDT and CDR2 YNNKEL (reference sequence). This CDR3 contains 13 residues. V lost 1 base and J 3 bases, leaving 7 bases between the germline ends. CDR3: CASSQVRGYEQYF. CDR3 sequence (DNA): TGTGCCAGCAGCCAAGTTCGGGGCTACGAGCAGTACTTC.

The V and J genes are TRBV5-1 and TRBJ2-5; 8 bases map to TRBD1. The V gene's germline CDR1 is SGHRS and CDR2 YFSETQ. The ends lost 0 bases at V and 2 bases at J; junction bases unmatched: 12. The CDR3 runs to 18 residues. CDR3 DNA: TGCGCCAGCAGCTTGGCCGCGAGACAGGGGAGGTCGCAAGAGACCCAGTACTTC. It is translated as CASSLAARQGRSQETQYF.

The J gene is TRBJ1-1, the V gene TRBV5-1; 7 bases are shared with TRBD1. The CDR3 length is 18 residues. Germline CDR1 SGHRS, CDR2 YFSETQ. V shed 3 bases, J shed 1 base, and the junction held 15 bases outside the gene matches. As DNA, the CDR3 is TGCGCCAGCAGCTATCGCCCGGGACAGAGGGTAGGGAACACTGAAGCTTTCTTT. Translation gives CASSYRPGQRVGNTEAFF. Combining the CDR3 with reference TRBV5-1 and TRBJ1-1 gives the whole variable domain KAGVTQTPRYLIKTRGQQVTLSCSPISGHRSVSWYQQTPGQGLQFLFEYFSETQRNKGNFPGRFSGRQFSNSRSEMNVSTLELGDSALYLCASSYRPGQRVGNTEAFFGQGTRLTVV.

The rearrangement links TRBV3-1 (or the pseudogene TRBV3-2) to TRBJ1-2, with 8 nucleotides matching TRBD1. This CDR3 spans 18 amino acids. Trimming removed 1 base from V and 1 base from J; junction bases left unmatched: 11. Germline CDR1 reads LGHDT; CDR2 reads YNNKEL (reference sequence). CDR3 DNA: TGTGCCAGCAGCCAAGCCCGACTCGGACAGGGCGGTAACTATGGCTACACCTTC. Its translation: CASSQARLGQGGNYGYTF.

The chain joins TRBV28 to TRBJ2-2; D is uncertain. The CDR3 totals 14 residues. The ends were cut back, 2 bases at V and 4 bases at J, with 8 bases in the middle. Germline CDR1 reads MDHEN; CDR2 reads SYDVKM. The CDR3 bases are TGTGCCAGCAGTTTAGAGACGGGCACCGGGGAGCTGTTTTTT. This encodes CASSLETGTGELFF.

The chain carries TRBV15 and TRBJ2-4; TRBD2 aligns across 8 bases. Germline trimming cut 1 base from V and 4 bases from J; bases unmatched to any gene: 9. This CDR3 is 17 amino acids long. Germline loops: CDR1 LNHNV, CDR2 YYDKDF (reference sequence). DNA of the CDR3: TGTGCCACCAGCAGAGTCGGACTAGCTATGTCAAAAAACATTCAGTACTTC. Protein product: CATSRVGLAMSKNIQYF.

The chain carries TRBV11-1 and TRBJ2-7; 8 bases match TRBD1. Germline V gives CDR1 SGHAT, CDR2 FQDESV (reference sequence). Trimming cost V 5 bases and J 5 bases; bases outside gene matches: 8. CDR3 length: 14 residues. In DNA form, the CDR3 reads TGTGCCAGCAGCCAACCCGGCAGGGGGCACGAGCAGTACTTC. It is translated as CASSQPGRGHEQYF.

This clone was seen a handful of times. This sequence joins TRBV2 and TRBJ1-4; 10 nucleotides agree with TRBD1. The ends lost 6 bases at V and 8 bases at J; junction bases unmatched: 6. CDR1 SNHLY and CDR2 FYNNEI come from the germline V gene. This CDR3 region has 14 residues. CDR3 in amino acids: CASRRTGGGEKLFF. In DNA, the CDR3 is TGTGCCAGCAGGAGGACAGGGGGAGGCGAAAAACTGTTTTTT.

The V gene is TRBV6-1, the J gene TRBJ1-3, with no clear D. The germline V gene encodes CDR1 MNHNS and CDR2 SASEGT. The CDR3 is 15 residues long. V was cut by 3 bases and J by 0 bases, with 9 bases left in between. CDR3 region: CASSEGRSSGNTIYF. As DNA, the CDR3 is TGTGCCAGCAGTGAGGGCAGAAGCTCTGGAAACACCATATATTTT.